The T cell receptor beta chain under discussion was sequenced for a study of blood T cell repertoires in COVID-19. Study-wide background: The United States, Italy and Spain were the sources of the acute and convalescent COVID-19 samples.

Adults between about 18 and 95 years of age took part from 24 US areas. The study assigned cohorts using participant-reported clinical history. Authors' data handling: Using reference gene primer amplification, nucleated cell counts were estimated. Profiling relied on immunoSEQ multiplex PCR, and the TCRdb table lists in-frame clones only, not all of them. The V and J calls and clone size were taken over from that table, and D and trimming were inferred from the DNA. The sample records 300,000 or so clones, 80% to 90% being singletons. Germline-derived CDR1 and CDR2 are SGHRS and YFSETQ. This CDR3 region has 15 residues. Trimming left V 1 base short and J 5 bases short, with 12 bases between. This clone was seen at least ten times.

This chain connects TRBV5-1 to TRBJ2-2, with a possible D match to TRBD2 (5 bases). Sequencing input: PBMCs or T cells enriched from blood (not recorded which). This receptor was obtained from a woman aged 40 to 55 with acute COVID-19. CDR3 region: CASSLIPTGTGELFF. CDR3 nucleotides: TGCGCCAGCAGCTTGATTCCAACGGGGACCGGGGAGCTGTTTTTT.